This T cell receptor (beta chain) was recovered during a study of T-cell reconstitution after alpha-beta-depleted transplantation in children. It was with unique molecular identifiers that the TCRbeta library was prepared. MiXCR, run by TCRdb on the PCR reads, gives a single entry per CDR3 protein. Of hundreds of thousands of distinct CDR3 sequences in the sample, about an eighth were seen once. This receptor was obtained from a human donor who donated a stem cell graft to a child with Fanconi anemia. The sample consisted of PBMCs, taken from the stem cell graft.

CDR3 loop: CAISTGGADTQYF. The CDR3 bases are TGTGCCATCAGCACGGGGGGGGCAGATACGCAGTATTTT. The V gene is TRBV10-3, the J gene TRBJ2-3; TRBD2 matches 8 bases. Germline values: CDR1 ENHRY, CDR2 SYGVKD. Trimming removed 6 bases from V and 4 bases from J; junction bases left unmatched: 3. The CDR3 totals 13 residues.